This is a list of T cell receptor beta chains from one sample in a study of control samples from healthy donors and cancer patients. Profiled with immunoSEQ multiplex PCR; TCRdb holds only in-frame clones, not every one. The table lists 170,000 or so clones, approximately 94% of them singletons, with around 8.5% in the top ten. Specimen: blood. These receptors were obtained from a woman aged 40 to 50 in good health. The CDR3 runs from the conserved cysteine through the conserved F or W. D genes are given only for firm matches. Expanded clones get a size class; other rows say once, few or many, or leave the size out.

CAISEGQGRTEAFF,TGTGCCATCAGTGAAGGACAGGGGAGAACTGAAGCTTTCTTT,.,TRBJ1-1,TRBV10-3,TRBD1
CASSSRGGRNSPLHF,TGTGCCAGCAGCTCCCGGGGGGGGCGGAATTCACCCCTCCACTTT,few,TRBJ1-6,TRBV7-9,.
CASSVGAGGGETQYF,TGTGCCAGCAGCGTTGGGGCCGGCGGCGGGGAGACCCAGTACTTC,.,TRBJ2-5,TRBV9,.
CASSRAGTNYNEQFF,TGCGCCAGCAGTCGGGCGGGGACAAACTACAATGAGCAGTTCTTC,.,TRBJ2-1,TRBV5-1,.
CAWNRQTGSNEQFF,TGTGCCTGGAATCGACAGACTGGAAGCAATGAGCAGTTCTTC,.,TRBJ2-1,TRBV30,.
CASSSLGRENTEAFF,TGTGCCAGCAGTTCCCTCGGCCGGGAGAACACTGAAGCTTTCTTT,.,TRBJ1-1,TRBV6-2/TRBV6-3,.
CASSSRTYNEQFF,TGTGCCAGCAGTTCAAGGACCTACAATGAGCAGTTCTTC,.,TRBJ2-1,TRBV27,.
CATSRRLAVNTDTQYF,TGTGCCACCAGCAGGAGACTAGCGGTTAACACAGATACGCAGTATTTT,once,TRBJ2-3,TRBV15,TRBD2
CASSVGGTGEEQYF,TGTGCCAGCAGCGTAGGAGGGACAGGGGAAGAGCAGTACTTC,.,TRBJ2-7,TRBV9,TRBD1
CASSYSLSGGSYEQYF,TGTGCCAGCAGTTACTCGTTGTCAGGGGGCTCCTACGAGCAGTACTTC,.,TRBJ2-7,TRBV6-6,TRBD1
CASSIGPNYNEQFF,TGTGCCAGTAGTATTGGGCCGAACTACAATGAGCAGTTCTTC,.,TRBJ2-1,TRBV19,.
CASSYLVTVPNEETQYF,TGTGCCAGCAGTTACCTGGTGACAGTGCCTAACGAAGAGACCCAGTACTTC,.,TRBJ2-5,TRBV6-2/TRBV6-3,.
CASSMSGTDTIYF,TGTGCCAGTAGTATGTCCGGGACTGACACCATATATTTT,once,TRBJ1-3,TRBV19,.
CASSLGHVDEKLFF,TGCGCCAGCAGCCTGGGACATGTGGATGAAAAACTGTTTTTT,.,TRBJ1-4,TRBV5-1,.
CASSLGGQGSTEAFF,TGTGCCAGCAGCTTGGGGGGACAGGGAAGCACTGAAGCTTTCTTT,.,TRBJ1-1,TRBV5-4,TRBD1
CASSPGQTYGYTF,TGTGCCAGCAGTCCGGGACAGACCTATGGCTACACCTTC,.,TRBJ1-2,TRBV5-8,TRBD1
CASSPGWQNEKLFF,TGTGCCAGCAGCCCAGGTTGGCAGAATGAAAAACTGTTTTTT,.,TRBJ1-4,TRBV7-2,.
CASSLSRNTEAFF,TGTGCCAGCAGCTTATCAAGGAACACTGAAGCTTTCTTT,.,TRBJ1-1,TRBV11-3,.
CASSRSGTGGDSPLHF,TGCGCCAGCAGCCGATCCGGGACAGGGGGCGATTCACCCCTCCACTTT,.,TRBJ1-6,TRBV4-3,TRBD1
CASSRTSDSYNEQFF,TGCGCCAGCAGCCGGACATCCGACTCCTACAATGAGCAGTTCTTC,.,TRBJ2-1,TRBV5-1,.
CAWRGGTSGGGRYDEQFF,TGTGCCTGGAGGGGCGGGACTAGCGGAGGAGGCAGATACGATGAGCAGTTCTTC,.,TRBJ2-1,TRBV30,TRBD2
CARRGLTGADSPLHF,TGTGCCCGCAGGGGTCTTACCGGGGCTGATTCACCCCTCCACTTT,.,TRBJ1-6,TRBV2,.
CATSRDIGKSPYGYTF,TGTGCCACCAGCAGAGATATAGGCAAGTCCCCTTATGGCTACACCTTC,.,TRBJ1-2,TRBV15,.
CASSQEGGRTEAFF,TGTGCCAGCAGCCAAGAAGGAGGGCGAACTGAAGCTTTCTTT,.,TRBJ1-1,TRBV3-1/TRBV3-2,.
CASRPHRANTGELFF,TGTGCCAGCAGGCCGCACAGGGCCAACACCGGGGAGCTGTTTTTT,.,TRBJ2-2,TRBV14,.
CASSPRGGNTIYF,TGTGCCAGCAGCCCTCGGGGGGGAAACACCATATATTTT,.,TRBJ1-3,TRBV7-6,.
CASSASGGYGQPQHF,TGTGCCAGCAGTGCCTCCGGGGGTTACGGTCAGCCCCAGCATTTT,.,TRBJ1-5,TRBV25-1,.
CASSLLGVGYGYTF,TGTGCCAGCAGCTTGTTAGGGGTTGGTTATGGCTACACCTTC,.,TRBJ1-2,TRBV5-5,.
CASSTMTVSYNEQFF,TGTGCCAGTAGTACCATGACAGTCTCCTACAATGAGCAGTTCTTC,once,TRBJ2-1,TRBV19,.
CASSIVQGGSYEQYF,TGTGCCAGTAGTATAGTTCAGGGAGGATCCTACGAGCAGTACTTC,once,TRBJ2-7,TRBV19,.
CASSLQMGRTALGYTF,TGTGCCAGCAGCCTACAGATGGGACGGACTGCCCTGGGCTACACCTTC,.,TRBJ1-2,TRBV7-6,.
CASSMAAYGYTF,TGTGCCAGTAGTATGGCAGCCTATGGCTACACCTTC,.,TRBJ1-2,TRBV19,.
CASSYSRNQPQHF,TGTGCCAGCAGTTACTCAAGAAATCAGCCCCAGCATTTT,once,TRBJ1-5,TRBV6-5,.
CASTAGVNTEAFF,TGTGCCAGCACGGCAGGGGTCAACACTGAAGCTTTCTTT,.,TRBJ1-1,TRBV2,.
CASSDRGSMNTEAFF,TGTGCCAGCAGTGATCGCGGGTCAATGAACACTGAAGCTTTCTTT,.,TRBJ1-1,TRBV6-1,.
CASSFWVNTEAFF,TGTGCCAGCAGTTTTTGGGTGAACACTGAAGCTTTCTTT,.,TRBJ1-1,TRBV12-3/TRBV12-4,.
CASSLGARETQYF,TGTGCCAGCAGCCTAGGGGCGCGAGAGACCCAGTACTTC,.,TRBJ2-5,TRBV7-2,.
CASRTSGRNEQYF,TGTGCCAGCAGAACTAGCGGGAGAAACGAGCAGTACTTC,.,TRBJ2-7,TRBV27,TRBD2
CASSYSENEKLFF,TGTGCCAGCAGTTACTCGGAGAATGAAAAACTGTTTTTT,.,TRBJ1-4,TRBV6-2/TRBV6-3,.
CSASALTPRTDTQYF,TGCAGTGCTAGTGCGCTAACACCACGCACAGATACGCAGTATTTT,.,TRBJ2-3,TRBV20-1,.
CASSGGQANQETQYF,TGTGCCAGCAGTGGGGGACAGGCGAACCAAGAGACCCAGTACTTC,.,TRBJ2-5,TRBV25-1,TRBD1
CAISEGEKLFF,TGTGCCATCAGTGAGGGTGAAAAACTGTTTTTT,.,TRBJ1-4,TRBV10-3,.
CASSLRASGFQETQYF,TGTGCCAGCAGCTTACGGGCTAGCGGATTCCAAGAGACCCAGTACTTC,.,TRBJ2-5,TRBV11-2,TRBD2
CASSLDRSNEKLFF,TGTGCCAGCAGCTTAGACAGGAGTAATGAAAAACTGTTTTTT,.,TRBJ1-4,TRBV5-6,.
CASSLAPARGGYQPQHF,TGTGCCAGCAGCTTAGCGCCCGCCAGGGGAGGGTATCAGCCCCAGCATTTT,.,TRBJ1-5,TRBV7-2,.
CATSRDRGVGDTQYF,TGTGCCACCAGCAGGGATCGGGGGGTGGGAGATACGCAGTATTTT,.,TRBJ2-3,TRBV15,TRBD2
CSASRGTGAVEAFF,TGCAGTGCTAGTCGTGGGACAGGGGCCGTTGAAGCTTTCTTT,.,TRBJ1-1,TRBV20-1,TRBD1